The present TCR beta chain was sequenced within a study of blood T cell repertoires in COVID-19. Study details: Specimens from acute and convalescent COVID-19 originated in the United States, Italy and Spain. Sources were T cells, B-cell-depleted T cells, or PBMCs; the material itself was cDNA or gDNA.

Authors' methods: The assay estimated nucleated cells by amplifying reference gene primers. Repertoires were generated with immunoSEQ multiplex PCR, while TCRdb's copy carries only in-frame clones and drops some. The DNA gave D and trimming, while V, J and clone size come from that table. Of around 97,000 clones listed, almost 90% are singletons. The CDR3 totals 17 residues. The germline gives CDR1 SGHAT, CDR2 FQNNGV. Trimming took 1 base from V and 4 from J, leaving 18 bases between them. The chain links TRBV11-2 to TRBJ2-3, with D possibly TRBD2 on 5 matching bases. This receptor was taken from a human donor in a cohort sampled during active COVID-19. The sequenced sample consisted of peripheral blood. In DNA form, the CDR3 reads TGTGCCAGCAGCTTAGGGGCTAGCTTAATACCGCCAGATACGCAGTATTTT. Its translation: CASSLGASLIPPDTQYF.